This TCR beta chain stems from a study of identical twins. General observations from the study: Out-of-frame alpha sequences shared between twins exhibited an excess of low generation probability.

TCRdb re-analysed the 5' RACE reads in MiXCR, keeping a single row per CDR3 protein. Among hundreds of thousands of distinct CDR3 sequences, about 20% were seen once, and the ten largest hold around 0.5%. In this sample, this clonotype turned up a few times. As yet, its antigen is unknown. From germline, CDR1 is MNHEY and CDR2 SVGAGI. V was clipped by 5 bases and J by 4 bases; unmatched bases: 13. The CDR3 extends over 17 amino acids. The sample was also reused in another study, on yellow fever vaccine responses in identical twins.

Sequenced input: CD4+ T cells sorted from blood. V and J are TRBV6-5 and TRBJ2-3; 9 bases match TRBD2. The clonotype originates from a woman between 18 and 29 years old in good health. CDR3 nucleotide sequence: TGTGCCAGCAGTCTTACTCCTCGGGCGGGGGGGGCAGATACGCAGTATTTT. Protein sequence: CASSLTPRAGGADTQYF.